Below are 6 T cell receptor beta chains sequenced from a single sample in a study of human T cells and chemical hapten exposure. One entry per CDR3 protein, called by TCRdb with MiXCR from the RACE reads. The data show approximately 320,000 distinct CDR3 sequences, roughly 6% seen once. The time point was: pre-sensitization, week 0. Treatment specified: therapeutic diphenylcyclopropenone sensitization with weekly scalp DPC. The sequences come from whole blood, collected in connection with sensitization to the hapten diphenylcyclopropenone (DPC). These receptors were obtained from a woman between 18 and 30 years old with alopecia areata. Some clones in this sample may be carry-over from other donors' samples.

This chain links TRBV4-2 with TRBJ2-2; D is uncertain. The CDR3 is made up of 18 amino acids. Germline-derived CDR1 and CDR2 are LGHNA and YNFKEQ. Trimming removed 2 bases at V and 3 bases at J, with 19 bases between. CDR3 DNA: TGTGCCAGCAGCCAATTCGGTCCCCCGGGCTCGGACACCGGGGAGCTGTTTTTT. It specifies CASSQFGPPGSDTGELFF.

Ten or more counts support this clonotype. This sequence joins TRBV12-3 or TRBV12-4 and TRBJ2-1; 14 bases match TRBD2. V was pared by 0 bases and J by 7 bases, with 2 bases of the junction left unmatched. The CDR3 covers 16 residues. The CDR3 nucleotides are TGTGCCAGCAGTTTAGCCAGGACTAGCGGGGGGAATGAGCAGTTCTTC. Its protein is CASSLARTSGGNEQFF.

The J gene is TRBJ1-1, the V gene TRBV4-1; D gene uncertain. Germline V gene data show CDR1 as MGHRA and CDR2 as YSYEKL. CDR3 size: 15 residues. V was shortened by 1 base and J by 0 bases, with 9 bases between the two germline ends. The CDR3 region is CASSQVKNMNTEAFF. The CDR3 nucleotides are TGCGCCAGCAGCCAAGTCAAAAACATGAACACTGAAGCTTTCTTT.

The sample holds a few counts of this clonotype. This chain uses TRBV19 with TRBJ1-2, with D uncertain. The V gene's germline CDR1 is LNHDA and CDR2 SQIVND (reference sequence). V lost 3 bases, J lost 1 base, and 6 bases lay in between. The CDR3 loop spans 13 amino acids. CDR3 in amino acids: CASSIAGNYGYTF. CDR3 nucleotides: TGTGCCAGTAGTATTGCGGGTAACTATGGCTACACCTTC. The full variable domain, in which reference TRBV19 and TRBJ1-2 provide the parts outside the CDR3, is DGGITQSPKYLFRKEGQNVTLSCEQNLNHDAMYWYRQDPGQGLRLIYYSQIVNDFQKGDIAEGYSVSREKKESFPLTVTSAQKNPTAFYLCASSIAGNYGYTFGSGTRLTVV.

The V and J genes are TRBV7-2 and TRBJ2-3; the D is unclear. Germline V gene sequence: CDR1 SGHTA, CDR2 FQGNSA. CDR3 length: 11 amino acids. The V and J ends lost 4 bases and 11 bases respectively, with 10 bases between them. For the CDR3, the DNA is TGTGCCAGCAGCTCTAGTGAAATGCAGTATTTT. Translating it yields CASSSSEMQYF. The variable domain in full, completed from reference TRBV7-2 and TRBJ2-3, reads GAGVSQSPSNKVTEKGKDVELRCDPISGHTALYWYRQSLGQGLEFLIYFQGNSAPDKSGLPSDRFSAERTGGSVSTLTIQRTQQEDSAVYLCASSSSEMQYFGPGTRLTVL.

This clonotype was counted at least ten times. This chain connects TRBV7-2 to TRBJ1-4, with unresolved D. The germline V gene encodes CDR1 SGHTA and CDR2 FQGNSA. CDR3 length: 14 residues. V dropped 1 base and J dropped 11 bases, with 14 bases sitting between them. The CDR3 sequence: CASSLETSRGKLFF. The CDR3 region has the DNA TGTGCCAGCAGCTTAGAGACGAGCCGAGGGAAACTGTTTTTT.